This TCR beta chain stems from a study of blood T cell repertoires in COVID-19. Whole-study context: Acute and convalescent COVID-19 specimens originated in the United States, Italy and Spain.

Using immunoSEQ multiplex PCR, the repertoire was profiled, and TCRdb retains in-frame clones only, with some absent. The sample shows 90,000 to 100,000 clones, 70% to 85% of them seen only once. The ends were cut back, 4 bases at V and 1 base at J, with 5 bases in the middle. CDR1 and CDR2 (germline): SGHRS, YFSETQ. CDR3 size: 12 residues. The source of this sequence is a woman aged 60 to 75 in a cohort sampled during active or convalescent COVID-19. Sequenced material: peripheral blood. The chain employs TRBV5-1 and TRBJ1-1; D is uncertain. CDR3 amino acids: CASSRGNTEAFF. The CDR3, as DNA: TGCGCCAGCAGCCGAGGGAACACTGAAGCTTTCTTT.